The subject of this entry is one TCR beta chain. Clones were read by immunoSEQ multiplex PCR, and TCRdb kept only the in-frame ones, dropping some. The sample includes 150,000 or so clones, 85% to 90% seen only once; the top ten take roughly 7%. These data are taken from a study of blood T cell repertoires in COVID-19. Sequences were obtained from peripheral blood. The receptor was isolated from a man aged 50 or older with active or convalescent COVID-19.

The CDR3 protein is CASSLAVGGNEQFF. CDR3 nucleotides: TGCGCCAGCAGCTTGGCGGTCGGAGGGAATGAGCAGTTCTTC. V is TRBV5-1 and J is TRBJ2-1; TRBD2 is a possible D gene (6 bases). CDR3 size: 14 residues. V lost 0 bases, J lost 7 bases, and 11 bases lay in between. Germline V lookup: CDR1 SGHRS, CDR2 YFSETQ. The full variable domain, its missing parts supplied by reference TRBV5-1 and TRBJ2-1, is KAGVTQTPRYLIKTRGQQVTLSCSPISGHRSVSWYQQTPGQGLQFLFEYFSETQRNKGNFPGRFSGRQFSNSRSEMNVSTLELGDSALYLCASSLAVGGNEQFFGPGTRLTVL.